Each of the 10 T cell receptor beta chains below was sequenced from the same sample in a study of spatial heterogeneity in lung cancer. Each CDR3 protein is one row after TCRdb ran MiXCR on the 5' RACE reads. This sample carries under 11,000 distinct CDR3 sequences, 3% to 4% of them seen once, and the ten largest clones take 52%. Time point denoted: sample taken at primary tumor resection. Without sorting, whole RNA was sequenced from tumor, nontumor lung or frozen PBMC. The sample consisted of PBMCs, taken at surgery. The receptors here all came from a female donor with early-stage non-small cell lung cancer.

This clonotype was seen ten or more times. Since the library was made to target alpha chains, this beta chain is a stray read and its abundance is not meaningful. This rearrangement joins TRBV20-1 to TRBJ1-4; TRBD1 is a possible D gene (5 bases). The V gene's germline CDR1 is DFQATT and CDR2 SNEGSKA (reference sequence). The CDR3 covers 13 residues. V lost 3 bases, J lost 5 bases, and 10 bases lay in between. CDR3 in amino acids: CSASEGRNEKLFF. The CDR3 DNA reads TGCAGTGCTAGTGAGGGGCGCAATGAAAAACTGTTTTTT.

At least ten counts were recorded for this clonotype. A library prepared for alpha chains yielded this beta chain as an off-target read; its size is of little meaning. The J gene is TRBJ2-5, the V gene TRBV20-1, with D unclear. Per germline, CDR1 DFQATT and CDR2 SNEGSKA (reference sequence). This CDR3 comprises 15 residues. Trimming left V 3 bases short and J 0 bases short, with 14 bases between. The CDR3 nucleotides are TGCAGTGCTAGTGGCCAGGCTTCGTACCAAGAGACCCAGTACTTC. Translation gives CSASGQASYQETQYF.

The table lists this clonotype with many counts. This beta chain slipped into a library made for alpha chains as a stray read, so its size is not meaningful. The chain couples TRBV12-3 or TRBV12-4 to TRBJ2-5; D is perhaps TRBD1 (6 bases). The CDR3 contains 15 residues. Deletions cut 3 bases from V and 9 bases from J, with 20 bases between. The CDR3 protein is CASSFGQPVSSAQYF. Written as DNA, the CDR3 is TGTGCCAGCAGTTTCGGACAGCCTGTCAGCTCGGCCCAGTACTTC.

At least ten counts were recorded for this clonotype. Because the library targeted alpha chains, this beta chain is an off-target read whose size means little. The chain couples TRBV4-3 to TRBJ2-7; no clear D gene. The CDR3 contains 13 residues. Per the germline V gene, CDR1 is LGHNA and CDR2 is YSLEER. V was shortened by 3 bases and J by 4 bases, with 10 bases between the two germline ends. The CDR3 nucleotides are TGCGCCAGCAGCCAGTACGACGGTTACGAGCAGTACTTC. This encodes CASSQYDGYEQYF.

This clonotype was recorded at least ten times. The library was built for alpha chains, so this beta chain is an off-target read and its size means little. CDR3 protein: CASSSYQGAGSTEAFF. The CDR3 DNA reads as TGTGCCAGCAGCTCATACCAGGGGGCCGGGAGCACTGAAGCTTTCTTT. This sequence joins TRBV7-9 and TRBJ1-1; 8 bases line up with TRBD1. Trimming cost V 4 bases and J 4 bases; bases outside gene matches: 11. CDR3 size: 16 residues. From germline, CDR1 is SEHNR and CDR2 FQNEAQ (reference sequence).

This clonotype was counted many times. This beta chain is a stray read from a library made for alpha chains; its abundance is not meaningful. This chain joins TRBV27 and TRBJ2-7; TRBD2 matches at 10 bases. The CDR3 runs to 16 residues. The V and J ends lost 5 bases and 2 bases, in that order; junction bases with no gene match: 9. The germline V gene has CDR1 MNHEY and CDR2 SMNVEV (reference sequence). Here the CDR3 reads CASSTNGLAAAYEQYF. The CDR3 DNA follows: TGTGCCAGCAGTACTAACGGACTAGCGGCGGCCTACGAGCAGTACTTC.

Many counts were recorded for this clonotype. This beta chain came through as a stray read in a library set up for alpha chains, and its size says little. This chain uses TRBV7-9 with TRBJ2-3, with D uncertain. This CDR3 is built from 12 residues. The V and J ends lost 1 base and 4 bases respectively, with 3 bases between them. Looked up from germline, CDR1 is SEHNR and CDR2 is FQNEAQ (reference sequence). CDR3 sequence reads: CASSLGPDTQYF. DNA for the CDR3: TGTGCCAGCAGCTTAGGGCCAGATACGCAGTATTTT.

Concerning this clonotype itself: In a library made to pick up alpha chains, this beta chain is a stray read with a size that means little. The gene calls are TRBV28 and TRBJ1-5; 7 nucleotides agree with TRBD1. The germline V gene has CDR1 MDHEN and CDR2 SYDVKM. The CDR3 consists of 16 residues. The ends lost 6 bases at V and 0 bases at J; junction bases unmatched: 8. The chain's CDR3 is CASRVGGQHSNQPQHF. The CDR3 coding sequence is TGTGCCAGCAGAGTTGGGGGACAGCATAGCAATCAGCCCCAGCATTTT.

Note on this clonotype: Since it is a stray read in a library aimed at alpha chains, this beta chain has a size that is not meaningful. This sequence joins TRBV12-3 or TRBV12-4 and TRBJ1-2; 9 positions agree with TRBD1. V trimming: 5 bases; J trimming: 6 bases; junction bases outside the gene matches: 13. The CDR3 loop spans 16 amino acids. CDR3 sequence: CASSPNPTGGTNGYTF. DNA for the CDR3: TGTGCCAGCAGTCCTAACCCTACAGGGGGCACAAATGGCTACACCTTC.

This clonotype was seen ten or more times. This beta chain is an unintended read in a library built for alpha chains; its size means little. The V gene is TRBV15, the J gene TRBJ2-5, with TRBD1 as a possible D gene (5 bases). Germline V CDR1 and CDR2: LNHNV, YYDKDF (reference sequence). Trimming took 2 bases from V and 1 from J, leaving 8 bases between them. The CDR3 spans 14 residues. The DNA of the CDR3 is TGTGCCACCAGCAGACAGGGTCTCCAAGAGACCCAGTACTTC. Translated: CATSRQGLQETQYF.